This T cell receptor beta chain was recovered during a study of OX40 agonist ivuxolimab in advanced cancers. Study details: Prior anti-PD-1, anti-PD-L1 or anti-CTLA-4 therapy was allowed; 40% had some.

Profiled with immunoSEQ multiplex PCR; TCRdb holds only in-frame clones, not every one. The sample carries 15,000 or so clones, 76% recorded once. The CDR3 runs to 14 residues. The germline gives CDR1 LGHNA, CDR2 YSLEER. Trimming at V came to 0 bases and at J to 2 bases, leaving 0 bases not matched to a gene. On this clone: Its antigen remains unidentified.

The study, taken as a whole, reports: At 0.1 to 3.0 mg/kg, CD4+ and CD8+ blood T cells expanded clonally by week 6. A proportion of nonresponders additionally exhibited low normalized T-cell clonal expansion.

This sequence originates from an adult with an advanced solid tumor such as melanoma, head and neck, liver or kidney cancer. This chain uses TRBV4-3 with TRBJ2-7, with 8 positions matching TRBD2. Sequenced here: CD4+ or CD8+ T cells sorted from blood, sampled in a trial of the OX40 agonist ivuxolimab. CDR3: CASSQDGGAYEQYF. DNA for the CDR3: TGCGCCAGCAGCCAAGACGGGGGGGCCTACGAGCAGTACTTC.